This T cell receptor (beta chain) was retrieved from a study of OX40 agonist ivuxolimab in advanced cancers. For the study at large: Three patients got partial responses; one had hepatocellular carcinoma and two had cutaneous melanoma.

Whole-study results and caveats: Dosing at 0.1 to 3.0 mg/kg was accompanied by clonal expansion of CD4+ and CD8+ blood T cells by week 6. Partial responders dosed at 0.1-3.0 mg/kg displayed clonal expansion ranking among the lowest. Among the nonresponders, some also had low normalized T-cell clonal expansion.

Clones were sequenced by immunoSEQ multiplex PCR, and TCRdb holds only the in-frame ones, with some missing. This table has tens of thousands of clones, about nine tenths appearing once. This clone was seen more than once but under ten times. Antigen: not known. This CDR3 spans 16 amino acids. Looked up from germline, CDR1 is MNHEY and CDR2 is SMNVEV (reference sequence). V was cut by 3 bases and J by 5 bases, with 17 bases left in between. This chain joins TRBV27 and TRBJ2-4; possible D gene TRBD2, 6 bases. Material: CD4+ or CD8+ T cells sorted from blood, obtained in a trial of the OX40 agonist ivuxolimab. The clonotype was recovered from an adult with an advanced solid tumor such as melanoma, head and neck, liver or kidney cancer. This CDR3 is CASSFPRESRENIQYF. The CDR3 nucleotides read TGTGCCAGCAGTTTCCCACGGGAGTCGAGGGAAAACATTCAGTACTTC.